The next 14 T cell receptor beta chains were all read from a single sample in a study of blood T cell repertoires in COVID-19. Sequencing was performed with immunoSEQ multiplex PCR; in TCRdb, only in-frame clones are kept and a portion is missing. The sample carries roughly 250,000 clones, about 80% recorded once. Sequenced sample: peripheral blood. Receptors were obtained from a man aged 45-65 years with active or convalescent COVID-19.

The CDR3 coding sequence is TGTGCCAACATATTGTCAGATACGCAGTATTTT. Its translation: CANILSDTQYF. V gene TRBV7-2 combines with J gene TRBJ2-3; D is unresolved. Trimming stripped 10 bases from V and 4 bases from J, with 9 bases between. Per the germline V gene, CDR1 is SGHTA and CDR2 is FQGNSA. The length of the CDR3 is 11 residues.

This clone has just one count. The V gene is TRBV5-1, the J gene TRBJ1-2; a possible D gene is TRBD1 (5 bases). CDR1 SGHRS and CDR2 YFSETQ come from the germline V gene. The CDR3 contains 14 residues. V lost 0 bases and J lost 1, with 7 bases in between. The chain's CDR3 is CASSLGGGNYGYTF. CDR3 in DNA: TGCGCCAGCAGCTTGGGCGGGGGTAACTATGGCTACACCTTC.

The V gene is TRBV5-6, the J gene TRBJ2-7, with 8 nucleotides matching TRBD1. Germline V gene sequence: CDR1 SGHDT, CDR2 YYEEEE. V dropped 3 bases and J dropped 0; count of bases not matched to a gene: 5. CDR3 size: 15 residues. CDR3 region: CASSWGQENSYEQYF. The CDR3 DNA reads as TGTGCCAGCAGCTGGGGACAGGAGAACTCCTACGAGCAGTACTTC.

This chain connects TRBV10-3 to TRBJ1-4; 10 bases agree with TRBD1. Germline CDR1 and CDR2: ENHRY and SYGVKD. The CDR3 spans 14 residues. Unmatched junction bases numbered 6, after V lost 6 bases and J lost 8 bases. CDR3 protein: CAIRPDRGDEKLFF. The CDR3 region has the DNA TGTGCCATCAGACCGGACAGGGGGGACGAAAAACTGTTTTTT.

This clone has just one count. This chain joins TRBV5-5 and TRBJ2-1, with 10 bases identical to TRBD1. Germline V gene data show CDR1 as SGHKS and CDR2 as YYEKEE (reference sequence). With V trimmed by 0 bases and J by 4 bases, 4 bases remained unmatched. This CDR3 has 16 amino acids. The CDR3 loop reads CASSLGQGAFYNEQFF. CDR3 bases: TGTGCCAGCAGCTTGGGACAGGGGGCATTTTACAATGAGCAGTTCTTC.

The chain joins TRBV6-2 or TRBV6-3 to TRBJ1-2; possible D gene TRBD1, 5 bases. V shed 5 bases and J shed 4 bases, with 14 bases lying between them. Germline V gene sequence: CDR1 MNHEY, CDR2 SVGEGT. The CDR3 contains 14 residues. The CDR3 is CASSPRVVGYGYTF. Here the CDR3 DNA reads TGTGCCAGCAGTCCCAGGGTCGTCGGCTATGGCTACACCTTC.

This chain links TRBV5-1 with TRBJ2-5, with 7 bases identical to TRBD1. Trimming cost V 1 base and J 9 bases; bases outside gene matches: 0. The CDR3 runs to 11 residues. Germline values: CDR1 SGHRS, CDR2 YFSETQ. DNA for the CDR3: TGCGCCAGCAGCTTGCAGGGGGCCCAGTACTTC. Protein product: CASSLQGAQYF.

This chain connects TRBV5-1 to TRBJ1-2; 9 bases match TRBD1. Trimming cost V 3 bases and J 4 bases; bases outside gene matches: 10. Germline CDR1 reads SGHRS; CDR2 reads YFSETQ. The CDR3 spans 16 residues. In DNA, the CDR3 is TGCGCCAGCAGCTCGGCCGGGACAGGGAACAGCTATGGCTACACCTTC. This translates into CASSSAGTGNSYGYTF.

This sequence joins TRBV6-6 and TRBJ2-7; a weak D match, TRBD2 (7 bases). The V end lost 8 bases, the J end lost 4 bases, and 12 bases lay between the germline ends. The CDR3 has 12 amino acids. Germline V gene sequence: CDR1 MNHNY, CDR2 SVGAGI (reference sequence). The chain's CDR3 is CASGGGRYEQYF. The CDR3 DNA sequence: TGTGCCAGCGGGGGGGGGCGATACGAGCAGTACTTC.

V and J are TRBV28 and TRBJ2-7; 7 positions match TRBD1. The CDR3 sequence is 15 residues long. V lost 5 bases, J lost 0 bases, and 7 bases stayed unmatched. Germline CDR1 MDHEN, CDR2 SYDVKM. The CDR3 nucleotides read TGTGCCAGCAGTGCCCAGACAGGGCCCTCCTACGAGCAGTACTTC. Its translation: CASSAQTGPSYEQYF.

The rearrangement uses TRBV7-9 and TRBJ1-6, with D tentatively TRBD1 (6 bases). Per germline, CDR1 SEHNR and CDR2 FQNEAQ (reference sequence). Trimming took off 5 bases at V and 6 bases at J, with 11 bases between the two ends. This CDR3 contains 14 residues. Here the CDR3 DNA reads TGTGCCAGCAGCGACGACAGGATTAATTCACCCCTCCACTTT. It is translated as CASSDDRINSPLHF.

The gene calls are TRBV11-1 and TRBJ2-1; TRBD2 matches 12 bases. This CDR3 spans 16 amino acids. Germline V gene sequence: CDR1 SGHAT, CDR2 FQDESV (reference sequence). With V trimmed by 0 bases and J by 5 bases, 2 bases remained unmatched. The CDR3 is CASSLALAGGNNEQFF. The CDR3 region has the DNA TGTGCCAGCAGCTTAGCTCTAGCGGGGGGGAACAATGAGCAGTTCTTC.

The chain employs TRBV30 and TRBJ1-2; D is possibly TRBD1 (5 bases). Germline V gene lookup returns CDR1 GTSNPN and CDR2 SVGIG (reference sequence). The CDR3 totals 15 residues. The V end lost 5 bases, the J end lost 2 bases, and 18 bases lay between the germline ends. This CDR3 reads CAWGRQRYSNYGYTF. For the CDR3, the DNA is TGTGCCTGGGGGAGACAGCGCTATTCAAACTATGGCTACACCTTC.

The V call is TRBV19, the J call TRBJ1-6; 7 nucleotides match TRBD1. Germline values: CDR1 LNHDA, CDR2 SQIVND (reference sequence). V lost 3 bases and J lost 10; bases outside the gene matches: 9. The CDR3 has 15 residues. The CDR3 loop reads CASSMGGQVGSPLHF. The CDR3, as DNA: TGTGCCAGTAGTATGGGAGGACAGGTTGGGTCACCCCTCCACTTT. The variable domain in full, with the rest retrieved from reference TRBV19 and TRBJ1-6, is DGGITQSPKYLFRKEGQNVTLSCEQNLNHDAMYWYRQDPGQGLRLIYYSQIVNDFQKGDIAEGYSVSREKKESFPLTVTSAQKNPTAFYLCASSMGGQVGSPLHFGNGTRLTVT.